The following is a T cell receptor (beta chain) sequence with its context. Antigen unknown. The CDR3 is 14 amino acids. Trimming took 0 bases from V and 8 from J; bases not matched to a gene: 4. The germline V gene encodes CDR1 MNHEY and CDR2 SVGAGI. This sample was taken from a study of cytomegalovirus exposure and HLA in healthy donors. At sampling all donors were nominally healthy, likely with unrecorded immune exposures. The study ran its PCR with 60 Vbeta and 13 Jbeta primers. Sequencing used immunoSEQ multiplex PCR; TCRdb keeps in-frame clones, though not all of them. This table has approximately 170,000 clones, around 84% appearing once. Study-level points and caveats: When a later analysis was performed, an Asian-associated ancestry cluster reportedly had fewer N-insertions than the roughly 690-donor mean. Testing in vitro showed a few CMV-associated chains specific for CMV antigens.

Sequenced sample: PBMCs. The chain combines TRBV6-5 with TRBJ2-1; 7 positions match TRBD2. The TCR sequence derives from a man aged 25 to 40 in good health and CMV-seropositive. The CDR3 sequence is CASSYSGGSDEQFF. The DNA for the CDR3 is TGTGCCAGCAGTTACTCGGGCGGGAGCGATGAGCAGTTCTTC.